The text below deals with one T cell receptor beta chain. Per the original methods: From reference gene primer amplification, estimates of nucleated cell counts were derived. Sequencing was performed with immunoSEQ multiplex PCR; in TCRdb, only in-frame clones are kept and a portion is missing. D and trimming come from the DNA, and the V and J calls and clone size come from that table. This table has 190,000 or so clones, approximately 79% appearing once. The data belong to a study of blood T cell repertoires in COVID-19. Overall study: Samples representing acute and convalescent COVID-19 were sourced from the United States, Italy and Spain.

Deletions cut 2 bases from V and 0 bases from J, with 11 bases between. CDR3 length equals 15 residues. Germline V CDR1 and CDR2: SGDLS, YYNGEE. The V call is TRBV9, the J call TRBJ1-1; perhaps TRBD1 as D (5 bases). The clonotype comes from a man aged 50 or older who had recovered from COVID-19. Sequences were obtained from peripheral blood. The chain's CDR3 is CASSVSSGVNTEAFF. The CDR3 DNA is TGTGCCAGCAGCGTCTCATCGGGGGTGAACACTGAAGCTTTCTTT.